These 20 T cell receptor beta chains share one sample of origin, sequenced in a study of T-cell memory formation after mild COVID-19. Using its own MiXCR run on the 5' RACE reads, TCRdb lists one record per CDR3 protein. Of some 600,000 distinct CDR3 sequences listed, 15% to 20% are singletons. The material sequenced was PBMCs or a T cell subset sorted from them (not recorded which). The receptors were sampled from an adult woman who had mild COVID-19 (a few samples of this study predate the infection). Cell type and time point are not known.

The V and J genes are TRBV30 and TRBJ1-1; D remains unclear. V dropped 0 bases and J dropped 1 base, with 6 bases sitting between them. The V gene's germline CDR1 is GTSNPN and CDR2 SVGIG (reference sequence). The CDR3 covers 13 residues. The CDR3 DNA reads TGTGCCTGGAGTGTAGCAGAGAACACTGAAGCTTTCTTT. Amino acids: CAWSVAENTEAFF.

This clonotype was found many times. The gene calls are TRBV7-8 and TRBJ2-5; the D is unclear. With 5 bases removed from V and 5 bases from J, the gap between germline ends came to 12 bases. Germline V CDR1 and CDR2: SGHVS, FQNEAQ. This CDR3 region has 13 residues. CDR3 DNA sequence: TGTGCCAGCAGCCCACCGAGAGAGGAGACCCAGTACTTC. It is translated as CASSPPREETQYF.

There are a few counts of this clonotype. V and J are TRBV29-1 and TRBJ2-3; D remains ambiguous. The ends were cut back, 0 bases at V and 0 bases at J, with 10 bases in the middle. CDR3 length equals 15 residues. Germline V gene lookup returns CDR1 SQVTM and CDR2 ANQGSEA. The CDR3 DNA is TGCAGCGTTGAAGATAATGTAAGGAGCACAGATACGCAGTATTTT. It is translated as CSVEDNVRSTDTQYF.

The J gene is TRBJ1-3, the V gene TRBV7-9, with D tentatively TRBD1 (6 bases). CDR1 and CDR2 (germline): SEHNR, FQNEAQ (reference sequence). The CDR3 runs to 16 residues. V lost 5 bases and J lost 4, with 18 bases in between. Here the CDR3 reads CASSPVSGAEGNTIYF. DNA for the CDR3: TGTGCCAGCAGCCCAGTCTCGGGGGCGGAAGGAAACACCATATATTTT.

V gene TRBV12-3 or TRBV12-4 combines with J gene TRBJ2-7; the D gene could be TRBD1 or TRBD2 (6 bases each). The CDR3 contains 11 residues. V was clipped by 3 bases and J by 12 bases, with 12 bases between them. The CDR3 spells CASSFGGQGYF. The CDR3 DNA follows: TGTGCCAGCAGTTTCGGGGGCCAAGGGTACTTC.

CDR3 sequence reads: CASSPRDTAYNEQFF. DNA for the CDR3: TGCGCCAGCAGCCCGAGAGACACGGCCTACAATGAGCAGTTCTTC. The chain combines TRBV5-1 with TRBJ2-1; D is unresolved. The CDR3 is made up of 15 amino acids. The V end lost 4 bases, the J end lost 2 bases, and 13 bases lay between the germline ends. From germline, CDR1 is SGHRS and CDR2 YFSETQ.

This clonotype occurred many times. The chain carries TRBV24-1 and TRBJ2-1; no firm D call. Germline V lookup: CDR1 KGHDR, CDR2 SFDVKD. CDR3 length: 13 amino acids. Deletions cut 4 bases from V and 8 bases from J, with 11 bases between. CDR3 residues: CATSEPPDDEQFF. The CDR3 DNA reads TGTGCCACCAGTGAACCTCCCGACGATGAGCAGTTCTTC.

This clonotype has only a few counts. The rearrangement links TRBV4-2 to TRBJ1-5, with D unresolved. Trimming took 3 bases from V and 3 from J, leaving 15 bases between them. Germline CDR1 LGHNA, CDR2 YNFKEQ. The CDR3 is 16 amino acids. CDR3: CASSQAWGGPNQPQHF. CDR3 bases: TGTGCCAGCAGCCAGGCCTGGGGAGGGCCCAATCAGCCCCAGCATTTT.

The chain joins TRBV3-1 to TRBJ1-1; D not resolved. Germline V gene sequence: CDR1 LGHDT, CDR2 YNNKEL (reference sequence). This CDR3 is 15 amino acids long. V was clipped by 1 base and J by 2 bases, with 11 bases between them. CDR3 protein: CASSQGEIRNTEAFF. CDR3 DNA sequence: TGTGCCAGCAGCCAAGGGGAAATAAGAAACACTGAAGCTTTCTTT. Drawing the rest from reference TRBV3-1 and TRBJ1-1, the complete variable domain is DTAVSQTPKYLVTQMGNDKSIKCEQNLGHDTMYWYKQDSKKFLKIMFSYNNKELIINETVPNRFSPKSPDKAHLNLHINSLELGDSAVYFCASSQGEIRNTEAFFGQGTRLTVV.

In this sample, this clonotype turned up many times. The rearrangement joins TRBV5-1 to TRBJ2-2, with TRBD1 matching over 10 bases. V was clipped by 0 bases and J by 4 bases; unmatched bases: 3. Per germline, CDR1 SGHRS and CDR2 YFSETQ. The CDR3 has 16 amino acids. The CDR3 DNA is TGCGCCAGCAGCTTGGGACAGGGGGCGTTCACCGGGGAGCTGTTTTTT. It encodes CASSLGQGAFTGELFF.

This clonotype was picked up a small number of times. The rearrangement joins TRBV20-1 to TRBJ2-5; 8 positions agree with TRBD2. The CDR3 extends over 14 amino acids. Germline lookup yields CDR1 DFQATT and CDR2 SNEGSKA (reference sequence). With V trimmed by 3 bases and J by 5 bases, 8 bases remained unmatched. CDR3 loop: CSASSGTRRETQYF. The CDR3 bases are TGCAGTGCTAGCTCCGGGACTAGGCGTGAGACCCAGTACTTC.

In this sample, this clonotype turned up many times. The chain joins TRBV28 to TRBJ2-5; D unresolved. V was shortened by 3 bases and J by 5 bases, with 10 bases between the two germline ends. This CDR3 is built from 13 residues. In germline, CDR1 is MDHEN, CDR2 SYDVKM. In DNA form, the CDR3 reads TGTGCCAGCAGTTTTCAGCCAAGGGAGACCCAGTACTTC. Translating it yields CASSFQPRETQYF. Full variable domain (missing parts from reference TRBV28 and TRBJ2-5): DVKVTQSSRYLVKRTGEKVFLECVQDMDHENMFWYRQDPGLGLRLIYFSYDVKMKEKGDIPEGYSVSREKKERFSLILESASTNQTSMYLCASSFQPRETQYFGPGTRLLVL.

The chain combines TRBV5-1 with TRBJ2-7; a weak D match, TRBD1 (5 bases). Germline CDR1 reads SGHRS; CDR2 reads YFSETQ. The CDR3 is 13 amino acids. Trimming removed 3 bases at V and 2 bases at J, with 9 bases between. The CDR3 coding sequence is TGCGCCAGCAGCTCCGACAGTACCTACGAGCAGTACTTC. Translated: CASSSDSTYEQYF.

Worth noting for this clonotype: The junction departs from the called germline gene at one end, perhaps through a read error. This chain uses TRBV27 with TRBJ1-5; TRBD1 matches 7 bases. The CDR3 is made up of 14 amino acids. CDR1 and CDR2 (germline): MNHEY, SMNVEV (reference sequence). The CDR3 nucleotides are TGTGCCAGCAGTTTCAGGGGGAGCAAACAGCCCCAGCATTTT. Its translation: CASSFRGSKQPQHF.

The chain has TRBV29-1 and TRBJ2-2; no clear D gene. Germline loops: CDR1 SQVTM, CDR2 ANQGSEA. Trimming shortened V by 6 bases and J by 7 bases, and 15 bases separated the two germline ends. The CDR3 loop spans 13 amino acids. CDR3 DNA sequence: TGCAGCGTCCCGGGTCCACACGGCGGGGAGCTGTTTTTT. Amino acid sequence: CSVPGPHGGELFF.

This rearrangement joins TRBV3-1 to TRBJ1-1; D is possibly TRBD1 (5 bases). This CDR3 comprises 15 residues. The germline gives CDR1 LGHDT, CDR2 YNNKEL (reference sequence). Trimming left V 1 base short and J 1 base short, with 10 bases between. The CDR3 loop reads CASSQGGVPNTEAFF. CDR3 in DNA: TGTGCCAGCAGCCAAGGAGGGGTCCCGAACACTGAAGCTTTCTTT. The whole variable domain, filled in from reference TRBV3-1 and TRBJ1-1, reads DTAVSQTPKYLVTQMGNDKSIKCEQNLGHDTMYWYKQDSKKFLKIMFSYNNKELIINETVPNRFSPKSPDKAHLNLHINSLELGDSAVYFCASSQGGVPNTEAFFGQGTRLTVV.

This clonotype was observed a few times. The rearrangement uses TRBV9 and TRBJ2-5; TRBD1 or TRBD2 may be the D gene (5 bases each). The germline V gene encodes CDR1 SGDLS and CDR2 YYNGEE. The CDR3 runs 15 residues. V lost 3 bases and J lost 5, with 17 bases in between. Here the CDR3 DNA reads TGTGCCAGCAGCGGTGGGGGTGTGGGCCGTGAGACCCAGTACTTC. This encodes CASSGGGVGRETQYF.

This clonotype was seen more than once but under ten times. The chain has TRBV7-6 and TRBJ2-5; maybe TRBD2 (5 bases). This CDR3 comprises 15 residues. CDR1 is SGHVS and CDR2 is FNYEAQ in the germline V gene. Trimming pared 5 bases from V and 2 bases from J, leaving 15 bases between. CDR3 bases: TGTGCCAGCAGCCCCCCAGCGGCGACGCAAGAGACCCAGTACTTC. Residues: CASSPPAATQETQYF.

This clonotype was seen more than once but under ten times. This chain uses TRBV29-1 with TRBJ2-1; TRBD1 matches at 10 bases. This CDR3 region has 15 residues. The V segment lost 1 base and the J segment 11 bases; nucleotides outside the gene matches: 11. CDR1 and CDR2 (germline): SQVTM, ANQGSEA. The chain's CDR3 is CSVEGTGQGLPKQFF. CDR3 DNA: TGCAGCGTTGAAGGGACGGGACAGGGGCTGCCCAAGCAGTTCTTC.

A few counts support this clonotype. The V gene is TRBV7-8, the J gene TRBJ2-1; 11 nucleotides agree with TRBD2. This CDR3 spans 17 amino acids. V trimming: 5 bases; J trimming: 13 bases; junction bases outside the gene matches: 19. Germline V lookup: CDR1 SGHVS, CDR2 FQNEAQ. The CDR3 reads CASSPRGLSGGAKQQFF. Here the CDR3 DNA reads TGTGCCAGCAGCCCGCGGGGCCTTAGCGGGGGGGCCAAACAACAGTTCTTC.